Listed below are T cell receptor beta chains from one sample, sequenced in a study of cytomegalovirus exposure and HLA in healthy donors. Data came from immunoSEQ multiplex PCR; TCRdb stores just in-frame clones and leaves some out. The table has 200,000 or so clones, over 75% seen once. The sequenced material came from PBMCs. These TCRs come from a man in his fifties or sixties in good health and CMV-seronegative. Both conserved end residues are part of each CDR3. Each record gives: D gene, J gene, clone size, V gene, CDR3 protein, CDR3 DNA. The D gene is left open where the match is weak. The size field is filled for only some rows; it gives once, few, many or a size class.

TRBD1 | TRBJ2-7 | . | TRBV7-2 | CASSPDRIYEQYF | TGTGCCAGCAGCCCGGACAGGATCTACGAGCAGTACTTC
TRBD1 | TRBJ1-1 | . | TRBV4-3 | CASSQATAGGAGKNTEAFF | TGCGCCAGCAGCCAAGCGACCGCAGGGGGCGCGGGTAAGAACACTGAAGCTTTCTTT
TRBD2 | TRBJ2-7 | . | TRBV7-2 | CASSLTSGGVYEQYF | TGTGCCAGCAGCTTAACTAGCGGGGGGGTTTACGAGCAGTACTTC
. | TRBJ1-2 | . | TRBV4-1 | CASSRGEGLEKGYTF | TGCGCCAGCAGCCGTGGCGAAGGCCTAGAGAAGGGCTACACCTTC
. | TRBJ1-1 | . | TRBV5-1 | CASRFLLQVNTEAFF | TGCGCCAGCAGATTCCTTCTACAGGTGAACACTGAAGCTTTCTTT
TRBD1 | TRBJ1-4 | . | TRBV5-1 | CASSTSTGQGPFNEKLFF | TGCGCCAGCAGTACATCGACGGGACAGGGCCCATTTAATGAAAAACTGTTTTTT
. | TRBJ1-2 | . | TRBV19 | CASSTYVYGYTF | TGTGCCAGTAGCACTTACGTCTATGGCTACACCTTC
. | TRBJ1-2 | few | TRBV18 | CASSAGTSYGYTF | TGTGCCAGCTCGGCAGGGACTTCCTATGGCTACACCTTC
. | TRBJ2-7 | . | TRBV14 | CASSPSVSSYEQYF | TGTGCCAGCAGCCCCTCCGTTTCCTCCTACGAGCAGTACTTC
. | TRBJ2-1 | once | TRBV10-1 | CASSDSYNEQFF | TGCGCCAGCAGTGACAGTTACAATGAGCAGTTCTTC
. | TRBJ2-6 | . | TRBV5-8 | CASRLSPGSSGANVLTF | TGTGCCAGCAGACTCTCCCCGGGAAGCTCTGGGGCCAACGTCCTGACTTTC
. | TRBJ1-2 | . | TRBV27 | CASSPGGDYGYTF | TGTGCCAGCAGTCCCGGGGGAGACTATGGCTACACCTTC
TRBD2 | TRBJ2-1 | few | TRBV7-9 | CASSTGTSGGPLFF | TGTGCCAGCAGCACCGGGACTAGCGGGGGGCCACTTTTCTTC
. | TRBJ1-2 | . | TRBV5-4 | CASSTRVENYGYTF | TGTGCCAGCAGCACCCGGGTGGAGAACTATGGCTACACCTTC
. | TRBJ2-2 | . | TRBV6-5 | CASRLRGELFF | TGTGCCAGCAGACTTCGCGGGGAGCTGTTTTTT
TRBD2 | TRBJ2-1 | . | TRBV4-1 | CASSQSGGWSYNEQFF | TGCGCCAGCAGCCAAAGCGGGGGGTGGTCCTACAATGAGCAGTTCTTC